This T cell receptor beta chain was observed in a study of blood T cell repertoires in COVID-19. About the study: The origin of the acute and convalescent COVID-19 samples was the United States, Italy and Spain. PBMCs, B-cell-depleted T cells, or T cells were the source of the cDNA or gDNA that made up the material.

V trimming: 0 bases; J trimming: 0 bases; junction bases outside the gene matches: 10. The CDR3 covers 18 residues. The germline CDR1 and CDR2 sequences are SGHRS and YFSETQ. How the authors handled the data: Reference gene primer amplification gave estimated nucleated cell counts. Assay used: immunoSEQ multiplex PCR; TCRdb lists only in-frame clones, some missing. The DNA gave D and trimming, while V, J and clone size come from that table. The sample records 95,000 to 120,000 clones, approximately 81% being singletons. The chain combines TRBV5-1 with TRBJ2-3; 7 bases are a match to TRBD1. The sequence was obtained from a man aged 50 to 60 with acute or convalescent COVID-19. Sequencing was done on a sample of peripheral blood. Here the CDR3 reads CASSLEVLGQTSTDTQYF. Written as DNA, the CDR3 is TGCGCCAGCAGCTTGGAGGTCTTGGGACAGACTAGCACAGATACGCAGTATTTT.